One TCR beta chain is described in this entry. The library gave individual cDNA molecules unique molecular identifiers. Original processing methods: Counting gave a median of around 100,000 TCRs per sample, with values ranging from about 23,224 to 750,000. MiXCR was run by TCRdb on the 5' RACE reads, yielding one entry per CDR3 protein. The V and J calls shown here were made by TCRdb, not taken from the authors' results. The table records 130,000 or so distinct CDR3 sequences, 3.5% to 5% of them present only once. The study extracted total RNA from unfractionated whole blood. These data come from a study of human T cells and chemical hapten exposure. As for the study in general: How much TCR each sample yielded varied, mostly because pooled library volumes differed slightly.

Germline V gives CDR1 SEHNR, CDR2 FQNEAQ (reference sequence). This CDR3 has 14 amino acids. Trimming took 0 bases from V and 5 from J, leaving 7 bases between them. The genes are TRBV7-9 and TRBJ1-4; D gene uncertain. This receptor was obtained from a female donor in good health. CDR3 sequence: CASSLAVTNEKLFF. The CDR3 DNA sequence: TGTGCCAGCAGCTTAGCAGTGACAAATGAAAAACTGTTTTTT.